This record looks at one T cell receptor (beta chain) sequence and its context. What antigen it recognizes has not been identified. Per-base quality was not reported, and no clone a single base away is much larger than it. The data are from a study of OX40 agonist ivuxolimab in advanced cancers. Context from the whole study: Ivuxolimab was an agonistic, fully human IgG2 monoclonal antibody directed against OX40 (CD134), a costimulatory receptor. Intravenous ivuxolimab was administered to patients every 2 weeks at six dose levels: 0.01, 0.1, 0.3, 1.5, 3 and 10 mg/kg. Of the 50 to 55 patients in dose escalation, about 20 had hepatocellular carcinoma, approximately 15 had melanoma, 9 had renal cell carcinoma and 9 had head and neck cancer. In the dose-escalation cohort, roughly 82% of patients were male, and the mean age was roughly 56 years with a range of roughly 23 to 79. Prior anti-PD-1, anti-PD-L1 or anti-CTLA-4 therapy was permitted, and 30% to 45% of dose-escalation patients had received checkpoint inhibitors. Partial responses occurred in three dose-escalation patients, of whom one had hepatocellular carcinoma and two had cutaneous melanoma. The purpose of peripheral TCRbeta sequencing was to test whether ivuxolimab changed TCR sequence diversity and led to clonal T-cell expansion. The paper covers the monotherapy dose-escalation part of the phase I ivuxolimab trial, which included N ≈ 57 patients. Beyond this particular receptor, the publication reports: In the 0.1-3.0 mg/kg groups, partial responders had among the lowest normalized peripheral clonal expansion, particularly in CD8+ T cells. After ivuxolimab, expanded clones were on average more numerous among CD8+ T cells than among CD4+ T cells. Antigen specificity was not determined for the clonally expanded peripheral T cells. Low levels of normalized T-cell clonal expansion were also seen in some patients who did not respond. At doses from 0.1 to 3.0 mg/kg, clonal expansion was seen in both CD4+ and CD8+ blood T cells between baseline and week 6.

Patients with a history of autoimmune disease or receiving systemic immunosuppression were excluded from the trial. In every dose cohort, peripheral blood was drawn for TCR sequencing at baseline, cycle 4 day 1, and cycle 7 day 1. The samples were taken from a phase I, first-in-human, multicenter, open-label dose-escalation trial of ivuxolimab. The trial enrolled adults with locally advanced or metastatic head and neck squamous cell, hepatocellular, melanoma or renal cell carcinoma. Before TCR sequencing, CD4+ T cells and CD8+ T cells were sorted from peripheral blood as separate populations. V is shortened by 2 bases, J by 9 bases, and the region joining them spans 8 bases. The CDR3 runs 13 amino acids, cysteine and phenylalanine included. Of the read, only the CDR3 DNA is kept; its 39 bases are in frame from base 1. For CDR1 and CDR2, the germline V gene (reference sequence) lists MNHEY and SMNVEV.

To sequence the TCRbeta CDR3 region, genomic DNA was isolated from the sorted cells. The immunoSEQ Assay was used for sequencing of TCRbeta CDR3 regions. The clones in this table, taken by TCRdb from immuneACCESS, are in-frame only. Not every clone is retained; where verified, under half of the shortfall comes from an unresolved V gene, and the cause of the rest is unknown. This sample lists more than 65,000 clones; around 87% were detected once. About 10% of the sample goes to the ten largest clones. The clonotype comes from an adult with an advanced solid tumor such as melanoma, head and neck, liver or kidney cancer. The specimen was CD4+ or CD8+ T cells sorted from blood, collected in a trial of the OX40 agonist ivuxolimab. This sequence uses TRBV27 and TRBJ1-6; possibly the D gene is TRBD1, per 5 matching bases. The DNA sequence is TGTGCCAGCAGTTTAACAGGAATTTCACCCCTCCACTTT. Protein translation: CASSLTGISPLHF.